This T cell receptor beta chain comes out of a study of cytomegalovirus exposure and HLA in healthy donors. Here immunoSEQ multiplex PCR was the method, and the copy in TCRdb shows in-frame clones only, minus some. The sample yields 95,000 to 120,000 clones, under 85% seen once. CDR3 length equals 14 residues. Germline CDR1 is SGHRS and CDR2 is YFSETQ. V was clipped by 3 bases and J by 4 bases, with 13 bases between them. The sequenced sample consisted of PBMCs. V is TRBV5-1 and J is TRBJ2-5, with D possibly TRBD1 on 5 matching bases. This clonotype originated in a woman younger than 35 in good health and CMV-seronegative. The CDR3 coding sequence is TGCGCCAGCAGCTCGTCCCAGGGTATAGAGACCCAGTACTTC. Amino acid sequence: CASSSSQGIETQYF.